This TCR beta chain originates from a study of vaccination and CD4 T cells after COVID-19. Background on the study: Nasal swab PCR had detected SARS-CoV-2 in convalescent patients, some ten mild and one severe. In culture, cells were exposed to overlapping spike peptides from SARS-CoV-2, HCoV-NL63, HCoV-OC43 and HCoV-229E.

The Oncomine TCR Beta short-read assay sequenced DNA from cultured CD4+ T cells. TCRdb re-called the PCR reads with MiXCR, one entry per CDR3 protein. Seen here are roughly 16,000 distinct CDR3 sequences, 65% to 80% observed once, and the top ten hold under 20%. Treatment described: roughly 10-day PBMC culture with coronavirus spike peptide pools or control peptides (ViraFEST assay). Notes on this clonotype: Its antigen remains unidentified.

Trimming pared 9 bases from V and 2 bases from J, leaving 10 bases between. From germline, CDR1 is LNHDA and CDR2 SQIVND (reference sequence). The CDR3 totals 12 residues. This clonotype was sampled from a human donor who had recovered from COVID-19. The source material was CD4+ T cells from blood, cultured in vitro. This rearrangement joins TRBV19 to TRBJ1-2, with a possible D match to TRBD1 (6 bases). CDR3 amino acids: CASRGENYGYTF. CDR3 DNA: TGTGCCAGCAGGGGCGAGAACTATGGCTACACCTTC.